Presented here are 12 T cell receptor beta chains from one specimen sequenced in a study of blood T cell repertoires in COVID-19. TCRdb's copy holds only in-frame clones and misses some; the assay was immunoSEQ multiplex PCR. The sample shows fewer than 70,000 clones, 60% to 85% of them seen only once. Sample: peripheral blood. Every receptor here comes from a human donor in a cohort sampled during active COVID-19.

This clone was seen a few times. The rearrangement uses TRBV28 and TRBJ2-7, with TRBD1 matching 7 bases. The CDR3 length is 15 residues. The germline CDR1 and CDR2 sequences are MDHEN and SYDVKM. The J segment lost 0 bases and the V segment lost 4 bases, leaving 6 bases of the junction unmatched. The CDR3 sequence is CASSSSGQSSYEQYF. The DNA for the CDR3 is TGTGCCAGCAGTTCCTCGGGACAGAGCTCCTACGAGCAGTACTTC.

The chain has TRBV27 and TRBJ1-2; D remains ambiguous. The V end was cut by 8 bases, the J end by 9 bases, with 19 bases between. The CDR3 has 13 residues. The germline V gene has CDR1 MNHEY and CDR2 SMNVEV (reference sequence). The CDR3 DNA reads TGTGCCAGCGCCCGACCAGACTCCGGCAGCTACACCTTC. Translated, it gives CASARPDSGSYTF.

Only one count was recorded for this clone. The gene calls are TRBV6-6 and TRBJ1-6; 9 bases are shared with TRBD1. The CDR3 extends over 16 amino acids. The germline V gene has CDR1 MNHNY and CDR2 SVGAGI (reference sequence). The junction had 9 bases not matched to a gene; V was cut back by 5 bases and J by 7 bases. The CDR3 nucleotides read TGTGCCAGCAGTACACCACGGGACAGGGAGAATTCACCCCTCCACTTT. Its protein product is CASSTPRDRENSPLHF.

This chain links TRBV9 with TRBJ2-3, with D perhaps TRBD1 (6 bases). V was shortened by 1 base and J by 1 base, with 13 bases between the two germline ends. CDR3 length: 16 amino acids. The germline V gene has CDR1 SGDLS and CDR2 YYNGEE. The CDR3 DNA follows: TGTGCCAGCAGCGTATCTCAGGGGCGCGGCACAGATACGCAGTATTTT. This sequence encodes CASSVSQGRGTDTQYF.

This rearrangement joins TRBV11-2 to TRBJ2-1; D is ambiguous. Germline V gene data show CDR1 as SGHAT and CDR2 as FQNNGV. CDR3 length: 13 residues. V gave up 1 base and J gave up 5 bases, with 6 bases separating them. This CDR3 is CASSLGGHNEQFF. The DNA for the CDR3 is TGTGCCAGCAGCTTAGGAGGCCACAATGAGCAGTTCTTC.

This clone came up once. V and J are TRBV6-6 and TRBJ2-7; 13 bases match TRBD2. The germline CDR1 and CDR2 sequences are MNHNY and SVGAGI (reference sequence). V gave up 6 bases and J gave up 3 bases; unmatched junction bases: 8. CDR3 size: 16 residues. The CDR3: CASSHRTSGSFYEQYF. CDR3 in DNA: TGTGCCAGCAGCCACCGGACTAGCGGGAGCTTCTACGAGCAGTACTTC.

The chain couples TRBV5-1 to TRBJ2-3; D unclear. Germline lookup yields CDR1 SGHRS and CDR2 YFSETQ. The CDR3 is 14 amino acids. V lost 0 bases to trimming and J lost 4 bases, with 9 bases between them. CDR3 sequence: CASSLAWSADTQYF. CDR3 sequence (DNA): TGCGCCAGCAGCTTGGCGTGGAGCGCAGATACGCAGTATTTT.

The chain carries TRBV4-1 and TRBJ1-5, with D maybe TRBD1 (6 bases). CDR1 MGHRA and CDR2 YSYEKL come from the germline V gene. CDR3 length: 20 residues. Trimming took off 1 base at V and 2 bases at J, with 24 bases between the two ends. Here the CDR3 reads CASSQGLTRDTRWGNQPQHF. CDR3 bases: TGCGCCAGCAGCCAAGGATTAACCCGGGACACCCGTTGGGGCAATCAGCCCCAGCATTTT.

CDR3 amino acids: CASRPRQGGLEKLFF. CDR3 DNA: TGTGCCAGCAGACCGAGACAGGGGGGTTTGGAAAAACTGTTTTTT. The V call is TRBV27, the J call TRBJ1-4; TRBD1 matches at 9 bases. V was pared by 6 bases and J by 8 bases, with 10 bases of the junction left unmatched. This CDR3 has 15 amino acids. The germline gives CDR1 MNHEY, CDR2 SMNVEV (reference sequence).

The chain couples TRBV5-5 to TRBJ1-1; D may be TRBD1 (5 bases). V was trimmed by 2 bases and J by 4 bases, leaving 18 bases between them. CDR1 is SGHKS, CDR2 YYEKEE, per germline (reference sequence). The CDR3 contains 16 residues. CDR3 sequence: CASSFGLRGGFTEAFF. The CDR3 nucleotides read TGTGCCAGCAGCTTTGGTTTGAGGGGAGGGTTCACTGAAGCTTTCTTT. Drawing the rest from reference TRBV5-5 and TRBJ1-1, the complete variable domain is DAGVTQSPTHLIKTRGQQVTLRCSPISGHKSVSWYQQVLGQGPQFIFQYYEKEERGRGNFPDRFSARQFPNYSSELNVNALLLGDSALYLCASSFGLRGGFTEAFFGQGTRLTVV.

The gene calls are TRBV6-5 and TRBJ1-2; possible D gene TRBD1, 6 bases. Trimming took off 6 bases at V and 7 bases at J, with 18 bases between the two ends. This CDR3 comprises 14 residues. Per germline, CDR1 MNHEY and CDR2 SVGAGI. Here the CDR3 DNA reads TGTGCCAGCAGCGGACGGGGGGGCAAGTCTGGCTACACCTTC. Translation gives CASSGRGGKSGYTF.

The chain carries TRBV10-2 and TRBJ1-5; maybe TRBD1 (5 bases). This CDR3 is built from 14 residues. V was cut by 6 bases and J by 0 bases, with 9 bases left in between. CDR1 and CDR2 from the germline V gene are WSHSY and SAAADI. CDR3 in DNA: TGCGCCAGCAGAAGGGGTGATAGCAATCAGCCCCAGCATTTT. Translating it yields CASRRGDSNQPQHF.